These T cell receptor beta chains were read from a single sample in a study of patients and donors after allogeneic stem cell transplantation. TCRdb itself ran the RT-PCR reads through MiXCR, one entry per CDR3 protein. Among 900,000 to 1,000,000 distinct CDR3 sequences listed, over 15% were seen once. The specimen was blood, either unsorted or a sorted T cell fraction (not recorded which). Receptor source: a human donor who was either an allogeneic HSCT recipient or a stem cell or donor lymphocyte infusion donor (not recorded which). It is not recorded whose cells these are; they may come from a transplant donor. Both conserved end residues are part of each CDR3. The D gene is left open where the match is weak. Where a row states a size, it is once, few, many or the class of an expanded clone; other rows omit it.

d_call	v_call	clone_size	j_call	cdr3_nt	cdr3_aa
NA	TRBV20-1	many	TRBJ2-3	TGCAGTGCTAGAGCAAGTCCAGATACGCAGTATTTT	CSARASPDTQYF
NA	TRBV15	NA	TRBJ1-3	TGTGCCACCAGCAGAGTTTGGGGGAACTCTGGAAACACCATATATTTT	CATSRVWGNSGNTIYF
NA	TRBV7-2	NA	TRBJ1-1	TGTGCCAGCAGCTTAAGTGTGGCGGGGGTTGAAGCTTTCTTT	CASSLSVAGVEAFF
NA	TRBV7-9	few	TRBJ2-7	TGTGCCAGCAGCTCGACCCTAACAACAGGGAGGGAGCAGTACTTC	CASSSTLTTGREQYF
TRBD1	TRBV12-3/TRBV12-4	many	TRBJ1-5	TGTGCCAGCAGTTTAACAGGGGGAGGACAGCCCCAGCATTTT	CASSLTGGGQPQHF
TRBD2	TRBV29-1	few	TRBJ2-1	TGCAGCGTCGGATCCATAGCGGGGCGTTTCTCCTACAATGAGCAGTTCTTC	CSVGSIAGRFSYNEQFF
NA	TRBV2	few	TRBJ2-7	TGTGCCAGAGGACAAGGGTTGGGGGAGCAGTACTTC	CARGQGLGEQYF
NA	TRBV20-1	NA	TRBJ1-1	TGCAGTGCTAGTGGGGAGGGTAACACTGAAGCTTTCTTT	CSASGEGNTEAFF
TRBD2	TRBV24-1	NA	TRBJ2-2	TGTGCCACCCGGGGAGCGGGAGCGATCGGGGAGCTGTTTTTT	CATRGAGAIGELFF
NA	TRBV19	NA	TRBJ2-1	TGTGCCAGTAGTGTCAGGGGTGGGCAGTTCTTC	CASSVRGGQFF
NA	TRBV2	few	TRBJ1-1	TGTGCCAGCAGCCCGGAGACGGCGAACACTGAAGCTTTCTTT	CASSPETANTEAFF
TRBD2	TRBV12-3/TRBV12-4	few	TRBJ2-1	TGTGCCAGCAGTGTCCCGGGACTAGGGGGGGTAGTCGGGGAGCAGTTCTTC	CASSVPGLGGVVGEQFF
NA	TRBV5-1	many	TRBJ1-5	TGTGCCAGCAGTTTAGGGGGAATTAGCAATCAGCCCCAGCATTTT	CASSLGGISNQPQHF
NA	TRBV5-1	few	TRBJ1-1	TGCGCCAGCAGCTGGCGGGGGGAGGGCACTGAAGCTTTCTTT	CASSWRGEGTEAFF
TRBD1	TRBV20-1	few	TRBJ1-5	TGCAGTGCACGGACAGGGGCCAATCAGCCCCAGCATTTT	CSARTGANQPQHF
NA	TRBV2	NA	TRBJ2-1	TGTGCCAGCAAAGGGCAGGGTGGATGGAATGAGCAGTTCTTC	CASKGQGGWNEQFF
TRBD1	TRBV20-1	few	TRBJ1-1	TGCAGTGCTAGAAATACAGGGGAAAACACTGAAGCTTTCTTT	CSARNTGENTEAFF
TRBD2	TRBV3-1	few	TRBJ2-1	TGTGCCAGCAGCCACCGACTAGCGGGTACCAATGAGCAGTTCTTC	CASSHRLAGTNEQFF
NA	TRBV5-6	NA	TRBJ1-2	TGTGCCAGCAGCCCCAGAGCTAGGACCTCAAACTATGGCTACACCTTC	CASSPRARTSNYGYTF
NA	TRBV7-3	NA	TRBJ1-1	TGTGCCAGCAGCTTAATGGGCCCGAACACTGAAGCTTTCTTT	CASSLMGPNTEAFF
NA	TRBV9	few	TRBJ2-2	TGTGCCAGCAGCGTAGATCATGGGGCTTTCGGGGAGCTGTTTTTT	CASSVDHGAFGELFF
NA	TRBV14	NA	TRBJ2-1	TGTGCCAGCAGCCAAGAATGGGCGGCGCAGTTCTTC	CASSQEWAAQFF
NA	TRBV20-1	few	TRBJ1-2	TGCAGTGCTAGGGGCAGAGCTAACTATGGCTACACCTTC	CSARGRANYGYTF
TRBD1	TRBV5-8	NA	TRBJ1-2	TGTGCCAGCAGCTTGGTGAAAGTGACAGGGCCCAGGTGGGGCTACACCTTC	CASSLVKVTGPRWGYTF
NA	TRBV6-2/TRBV6-3	NA	TRBJ1-1	TGTGCCAGCAGTTCGGGCAGGGAAACGGCTTTCTTT	CASSSGRETAFF
TRBD2	TRBV5-1	NA	TRBJ2-3	TGCGCCAGCAGCTTGGATCGGGGGGGATTTGGGACAGATACGCAGTATTTT	CASSLDRGGFGTDTQYF
TRBD1	TRBV5-4	few	TRBJ2-4	TGTGCCAGCAGCCTCGCTGGACAGGGGGGAAGGGAGGACATTCAGTACTTC	CASSLAGQGGREDIQYF
TRBD2	TRBV7-2	few	TRBJ2-1	TGTGCCAGCACCCGGACTAGCGGGAGTAGTAATGAGCAGTTCTTC	CASTRTSGSSNEQFF
NA	TRBV10-3	NA	TRBJ1-5	TGTGCCATCAGTGAAAGGGGTCAGCCCCAGCATTTT	CAISERGQPQHF
NA	TRBV7-9	few	TRBJ2-5	TGTGCCAGCAGCTTCAGTCAAGGACCGACGGAGACCCAGTACTTC	CASSFSQGPTETQYF
NA	TRBV10-3	few	TRBJ2-5	TGTGCCACCTCAATGACGGTGGAGACCCAGTACTTC	CATSMTVETQYF